This note documents a single TCR beta chain sequence. Its cognate antigen is unknown. This sample was included in a study of T cell responses to AZD1222 COVID-19 vaccine. Study-wide results and limits: Seropositive at baseline were only a handful of AZD1222 recipients. White British people made up most donors, females outnumbered males, and clonal diversity was possibly underestimated. Dominant at 160-218 and 743-854, vaccine-associated CD4 TCRs also spanned spike.

Profiled with immunoSEQ multiplex PCR; TCRdb holds only in-frame clones, not every one. Of some 150,000 clones in the sample, roughly nine tenths were seen once. Germline V gene lookup returns CDR1 MNHEY and CDR2 SMNVEV (reference sequence). The CDR3 is 14 residues long. V was shortened by 9 bases and J by 4 bases, with 15 bases between the two germline ends. Material: peripheral blood, obtained after recovery from COVID-19. The TCR originated in an adult who had recovered from COVID-19. V usage is TRBV27 and J usage is TRBJ2-2; TRBD2 might be the D (6 bases). CDR3 sequence reads: CASRVGGSTGELFF. The CDR3, as DNA: TGTGCCAGTCGGGTGGGGGGTAGCACCGGGGAGCTGTTTTTT.